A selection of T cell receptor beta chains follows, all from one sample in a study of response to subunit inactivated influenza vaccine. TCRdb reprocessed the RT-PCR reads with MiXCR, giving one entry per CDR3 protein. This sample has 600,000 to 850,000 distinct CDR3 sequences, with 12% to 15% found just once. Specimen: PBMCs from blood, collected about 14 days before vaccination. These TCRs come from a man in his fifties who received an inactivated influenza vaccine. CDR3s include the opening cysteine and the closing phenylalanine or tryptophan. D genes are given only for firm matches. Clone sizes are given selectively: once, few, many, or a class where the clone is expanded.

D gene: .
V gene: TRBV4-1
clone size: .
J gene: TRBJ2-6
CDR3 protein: CASSQEGVPSGANVLTF
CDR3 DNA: TGCGCCAGCAGCCAAGAAGGCGTACCCTCTGGGGCCAACGTCCTGACTTTC

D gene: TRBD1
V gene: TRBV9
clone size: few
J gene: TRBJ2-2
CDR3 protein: CASNAGQAGELFF
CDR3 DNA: TGTGCCAGTAACGCAGGACAGGCCGGGGAGCTGTTTTTT

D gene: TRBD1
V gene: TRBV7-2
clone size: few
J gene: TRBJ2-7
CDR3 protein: CASSFPDRAAQYF
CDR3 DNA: TGTGCCAGCAGTTTCCCGGACAGGGCGGCGCAGTACTTC

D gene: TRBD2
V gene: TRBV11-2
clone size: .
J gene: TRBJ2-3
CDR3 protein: CASSPTSELGTQYF
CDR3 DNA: TGTGCCAGCAGCCCTACTAGCGAGCTAGGTACGCAGTATTTT

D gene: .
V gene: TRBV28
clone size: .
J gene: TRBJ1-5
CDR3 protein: CASSLPPDSLNQPQHF
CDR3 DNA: TGTGCCAGCAGTTTACCCCCGGACAGCCTAAATCAGCCCCAGCATTTT

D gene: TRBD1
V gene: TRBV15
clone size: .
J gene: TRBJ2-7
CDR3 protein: CATSRGQGVTYEQYF
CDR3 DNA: TGTGCCACCAGCAGAGGACAGGGGGTTACCTACGAGCAGTACTTC

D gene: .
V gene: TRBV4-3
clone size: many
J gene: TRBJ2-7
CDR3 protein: CASPYRWWQAPDPYEQYF
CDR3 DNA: TGCGCCAGCCCGTATCGTTGGTGGCAGGCACCTGATCCATACGAGCAGTACTTC

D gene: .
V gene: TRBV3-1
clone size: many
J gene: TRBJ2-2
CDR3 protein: CASSQVVTGNTGELFF
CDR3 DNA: TGTGCCAGCAGCCAAGTGGTAACAGGGAACACCGGGGAGCTGTTTTTT

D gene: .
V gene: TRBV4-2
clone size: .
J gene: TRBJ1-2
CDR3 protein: CASSQDWGNYGYTF
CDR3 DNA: TGTGCCAGCAGCCAAGATTGGGGGAACTATGGCTACACCTTC

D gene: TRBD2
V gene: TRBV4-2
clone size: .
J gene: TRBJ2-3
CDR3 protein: CASSQELAGADTQYF
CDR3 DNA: TGTGCCAGCAGCCAAGAACTAGCGGGTGCAGATACGCAGTATTTT

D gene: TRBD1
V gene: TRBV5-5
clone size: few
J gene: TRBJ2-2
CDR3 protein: CASSSPGQGKPGELFF
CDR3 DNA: TGTGCCAGCAGCTCACCGGGACAGGGGAAGCCCGGGGAGCTGTTTTTT

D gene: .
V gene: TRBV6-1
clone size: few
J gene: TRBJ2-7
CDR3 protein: CASRAQYLGAYEQYF
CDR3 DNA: TGTGCCAGCAGGGCTCAGTACCTAGGGGCCTACGAGCAGTACTTC

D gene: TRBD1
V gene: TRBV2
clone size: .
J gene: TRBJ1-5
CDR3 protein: CATKRGGQGGLFSNQPQHF
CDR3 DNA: TGTGCCACCAAACGAGGGGGACAAGGGGGCCTCTTCAGCAATCAGCCCCAGCATTTT

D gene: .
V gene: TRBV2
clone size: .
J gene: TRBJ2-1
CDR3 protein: CASTAGTLGGEQFF
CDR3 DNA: TGTGCCAGCACGGCGGGAACCCTCGGGGGTGAGCAGTTCTTC

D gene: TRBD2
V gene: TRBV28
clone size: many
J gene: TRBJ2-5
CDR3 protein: CASSPGGGGEETQYF
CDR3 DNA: TGTGCCAGCAGTCCAGGAGGCGGGGGAGAGGAGACCCAGTACTTC

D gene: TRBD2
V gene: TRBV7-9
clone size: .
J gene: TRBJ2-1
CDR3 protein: CASTPRGLAGSNEQFF
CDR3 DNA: TGTGCCAGCACCCCTCGAGGCCTAGCGGGGAGCAATGAGCAGTTCTTC

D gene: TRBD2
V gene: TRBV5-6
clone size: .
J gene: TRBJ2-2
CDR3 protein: CASSWGGGLNTGELFF
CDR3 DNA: TGTGCCAGCAGCTGGGGCGGGGGTCTGAACACCGGGGAGCTGTTTTTT

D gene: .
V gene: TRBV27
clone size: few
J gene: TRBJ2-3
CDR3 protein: CASGPGLTDTQYF
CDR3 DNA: TGTGCCAGCGGGCCGGGGCTTACAGATACGCAGTATTTT

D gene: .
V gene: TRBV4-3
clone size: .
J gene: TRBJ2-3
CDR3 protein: CASSQDGGGNTQYF
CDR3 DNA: TGCGCCAGCAGCCAAGATGGAGGGGGGAATACGCAGTATTTT

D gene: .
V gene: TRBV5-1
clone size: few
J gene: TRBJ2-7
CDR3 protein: CASSLYPPTGISYEQYF
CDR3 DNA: TGCGCCAGCAGCCTGTACCCTCCTACAGGGATATCCTACGAGCAGTACTTC

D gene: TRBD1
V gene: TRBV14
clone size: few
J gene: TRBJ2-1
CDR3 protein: CASSHPTDRAIYNEQFF
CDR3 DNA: TGTGCCAGCAGCCACCCAACGGACAGGGCGATCTACAATGAGCAGTTCTTC

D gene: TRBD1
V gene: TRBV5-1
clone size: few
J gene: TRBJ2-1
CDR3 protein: CASSSPGTGGDSSYNEQFF
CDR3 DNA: TGCGCCAGCAGCTCCCCCGGGACAGGGGGCGATTCCTCCTACAATGAGCAGTTCTTC

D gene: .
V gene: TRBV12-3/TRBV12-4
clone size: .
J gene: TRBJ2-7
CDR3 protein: CASQRNRDDEQYF
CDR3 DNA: TGTGCCAGCCAACGAAACAGGGACGACGAGCAGTACTTC

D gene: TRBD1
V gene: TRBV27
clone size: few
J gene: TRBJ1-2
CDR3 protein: CATYRGSRYGYTF
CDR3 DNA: TGTGCCACGTACAGGGGGTCGCGCTATGGCTACACCTTC

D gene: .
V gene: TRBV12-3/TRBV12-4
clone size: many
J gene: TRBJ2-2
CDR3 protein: CASSLRDTNTGELFF
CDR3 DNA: TGTGCCAGCAGTTTAAGGGACACGAACACCGGGGAGCTGTTTTTT

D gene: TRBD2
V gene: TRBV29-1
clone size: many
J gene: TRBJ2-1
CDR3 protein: CSVEGVREGRLSYNEQFF
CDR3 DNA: TGCAGCGTTGAAGGGGTGCGGGAGGGCCGGCTCTCCTACAATGAGCAGTTCTTC

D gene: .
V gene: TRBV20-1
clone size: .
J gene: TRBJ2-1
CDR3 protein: CSAHYQGPYNEQFF
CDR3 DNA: TGCAGTGCTCATTATCAGGGACCCTACAATGAGCAGTTCTTC

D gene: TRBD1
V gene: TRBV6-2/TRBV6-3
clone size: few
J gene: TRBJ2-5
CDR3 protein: CASSNTGGQETQYF
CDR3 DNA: TGTGCCAGCAGTAATACAGGGGGGCAAGAGACCCAGTACTTC